This record looks at one T cell receptor (beta chain) sequence and its context. Its specific antigen is unknown. The sample holds no much larger clone one base away, and base qualities are not on file. In the paper's terms, the time point label means: cycle 4 day 1 (C4D1), after five to seven weeks of nivolumab. Every trial patient had relapsed after autologous stem cell transplantation, and cohorts A, B and C differed in prior brentuximab vedotin exposure. A Miltenyi CD4+ T cell isolation kit was used for magnetic negative selection to purify CD4+ T cells from thawed PBMCs. A total of 50 to 70 patients with relapsed/refractory classical Hodgkin lymphoma made up the trial cohort, and each patient's best overall response was complete response, partial response or progressive disease. Trial patients were treated with single-agent nivolumab in the multi-cohort phase II CheckMate 205 trial. An independent review committee assessed best overall response by applying the 2007 International Working Group response criteria. Trial PBMCs were collected just before the start of nivolumab (C1D1) and during therapy at cycle 2 day 1 and cycle 4 day 1. After peripheral blood was drawn into 8 mL Vacutainer Cell Preparation Tubes, PBMCs were isolated by centrifugation and then cryopreserved. Purified CD4+ and CD8+ fractions were prepared only for cases where an additional PBMC sample was available. Magnetically labelled cells were removed on LS columns in a quadroMACS separator, and the flow-through was collected as the purified fraction.

This record comes from a study of PD-1 blockade in classical Hodgkin lymphoma (dated by TCRdb to the early 2020s). About the study as a whole: Nivolumab dosing was 3 mg/kg intravenously every 2 weeks, continuing until either disease progression or unacceptable toxicity. To define a peripheral blood immune signature of response to PD-1 blockade in classical Hodgkin lymphoma, the study combined TCR beta sequencing with CyTOF. Results the study describes overall, beyond this receptor: The study was restricted to a single clinical trial cohort, and the causes of repertoire differences, possibly disease activity or prior therapy, were left undefined. By C4D1, a significant rise was seen in CD4+ TCR diversity but not in CD8+ TCR diversity (p=0.0027 vs p=0.16), and the rise was most apparent among complete responders (p=0.02). Trial patients with a complete response had baseline diversity similar to that of newly diagnosed patients, while partial responders and progressors had significantly lower diversity. Baseline TCR diversity was reported to be lower in newly diagnosed patients than in healthy donors, and even lower in relapsed/refractory patients. Lower diversity was seen in patients whose nivolumab began less than 1 year after ASCT, and these patients were left out of later analyses so that immune reconstitution would not confound the results.

The germline V gene specifies SGDLS as CDR1 and YYNGEE as CDR2. V has 5 bases trimmed and J has 0 bases trimmed; junction bases matching no gene number 7. The CDR3 runs 15 amino acids, cysteine and phenylalanine included. Of the read, only the CDR3 DNA is kept; its 45 bases are in frame from base 1. Genomic DNA was extracted with the Qiagen DNeasy kit from unsorted PBMCs and from negatively selected CD4+ and CD8+ fractions. Amplification of TCR beta CDR3 regions was done by immunoSEQ multiplex PCR with primers that anneal to V and J segments. Amplification bias was minimized using a synthetic immune receptor repertoire, and residual bias was removed computationally after sequencing. Per the original workflow: Repertoire diversity was quantified as the Shannon entropy index using custom Python scripts. Unsorted, CD4+ and CD8+ repertoires were analyzed separately, except in combined analyses where CD4+ and CD8+ sequences were merged in silico. Clonal expansion was defined as at least a 2-fold frequency increase after treatment relative to C1D1, with a pseudocount of 0.5 for undetected baseline clones. Singleton clones were defined as clones with 0 or 1 copy at C1D1, and non-singleton clones were defined as clones with 2 or more copies. Clones expanded in unsorted samples were annotated as CD4+, CD8+ or unknown by matching protein sequences in sorted samples from the same patient. Diversity changes from C1D1 to C4D1 were tested in paired samples using Wilcoxon tests. TCRdb re-hosts the immuneACCESS table, in-frame sequences only. Its copies lack some clones; in the studies checked, an unresolved V gene accounts for under half of them, and the cause for the rest is not known. V, J and clone size are those of that table, while D and trimming were read from the DNA. The sample table holds roughly 30,000 clones, of which approximately 81% were seen once. The ten most abundant clones make up approximately 0.62% of the sample.

This receptor was identified in a human donor with classical Hodgkin lymphoma. The rearranged chain carries TRBV9 and TRBJ1-1; the central 7 bases match TRBD1. Material: CD4+ T cells from blood, obtained before the fourth cycle of nivolumab. The CDR3 protein is CASRLPGTVNTEAFF. The sequenced DNA is TGTGCCAGCAGATTACCCGGGACAGTGAACACTGAAGCTTTCTTT.